This section outlines one T cell receptor beta chain sequence together with its context. Its antigen remains undetermined. The sample holds no much larger clone one base away, and base qualities are not on file. At study entry, a tuberculin skin test and the QuantiFERON-TB GOLD In-Tube IGRA were used to screen adolescents for latent tuberculosis infection. Immunosequencing was performed on unsorted cryopreserved PBMC and covered about 100,000 T cells per clinical donor on average. Eleven high schools in the Worcester region of the Western Cape, South Africa, served as enrollment sites for adolescents aged 12 to 18 years. Roughly ten M. tuberculosis-infected adolescents and roughly ten uninfected adolescents were selected, with the two groups matched for age and sex. PBMC from adolescents were isolated by density centrifugation from freshly drawn heparinized blood and were then cryopreserved. The data derive from a study of T cells in tuberculosis (dated by TCRdb to 2016 to 2019). Looking at the study overall: The study combined CD1B tetramers and high-throughput TCR immunosequencing to characterize T cells specific for the mycobacterial lipid antigen glucose monomycolate (GMM). IGRA-negative adolescents, IGRA-positive adolescents with latent tuberculosis and adults with active tuberculosis, ten per group, were compared in a South African clinical cohort. What the authors observed across the whole study: A classifier using the diverse GMM-specific repertoire reached 87% accuracy (AUROC 0.85 to 0.9), compared with more than 55% accuracy using GEM motif frequencies. Smaller mean NN-distances to GMM-specific TCRs were observed in active tuberculosis TCR-alpha repertoires than in IGRA-negative controls, suggesting clonal expansion of GMM-specific TCRs. The smaller NN-distances in active tuberculosis patients were driven in part by shorter CDR3-alpha lengths, while the difference seen for TCR-beta was not statistically significant. Clinical samples were chosen by availability of cryopreserved specimens, and active tuberculosis cases were adults while controls were adolescents.

TCR libraries were generated with the immunoSEQ multiplex PCR assay, using TCR-beta and/or TCR-alpha/delta assays for each sample. The amplified TCR libraries were sequenced using the Illumina high-throughput platform. In the paper's pipeline: Clustering and dimensionality reduction were performed using pairwise TCRdist distances among GMM-specific receptors from ex vivo sorted or in vitro expanded T cells. Each clinical repertoire received a mean NN-distance score, defined as the average TCRdist to the nearest 10% of tetramer-positive reference sequences. GEM TCR motif frequency was calculated as the fraction of unique TCRs that matched known GEM sequences by V/J usage and CDR3 length. Linear discriminant analysis with leave-one-out cross-validation, implemented in scikit-learn, was used to classify active tuberculosis. TCRdb retrieved this table from immuneACCESS and kept in-frame rearrangements only. Not all clones are present; in checked studies, unresolved V genes account for under half, and no reason is known for the remainder. Clone size and the V and J calls come from that table; the DNA yielded D and trimming. The sample table shows 30,000 to 35,000 clones, and roughly nine tenths are seen once. The biggest ten clones account for about 2.2% of the sample.

CDR1 and CDR2, per the germline V gene (reference sequence), are SGHNT and YYREEE. The CDR3, cysteine through phenylalanine, is 15 amino acids long. Only CDR3 DNA remains: 45 bases, in frame from the first base. The germline V end is reduced by 2 bases and the J end by 3 bases; junction bases left unmatched: 5. The V and J genes are TRBV5-4 and TRBJ2-7; the junction holds 10 bases that match TRBD2. Sequencing used PBMCs. This TCR was sampled from a donor aged 10-29 years with latent tuberculosis or without tuberculosis infection. The CDR3 sequence is CASSFRTSGLYEQYF. The bases are TGTGCCAGCAGCTTCCGGACTAGCGGCCTCTACGAGCAGTACTTC.